These 27 T cell receptor beta chains were all obtained from the same sample, sequenced in a study of blood T cell repertoires in COVID-19. Generated by immunoSEQ multiplex PCR, the TCRdb table keeps only in-frame clones and is missing some. The sample lists just under 70,000 clones, just over 85% seen once, with more than 8% in the top ten. The sequenced material came from peripheral blood. The origin of the receptors is a man between 25 and 39 years old with acute or convalescent COVID-19.

This clone is a singleton in its sample. V gene TRBV6-5 combines with J gene TRBJ2-7; the match to TRBD1 covers 7 bases. Trimming removed 11 bases from V and 3 bases from J; junction bases left unmatched: 10. Per germline, CDR1 MNHEY and CDR2 SVGAGI. CDR3 length: 13 amino acids. CDR3 protein: CAGTRDSHYEQYF. The CDR3 DNA is TGTGCCGGGACCCGGGACAGCCACTACGAGCAGTACTTC.

The rearrangement uses TRBV9 and TRBJ2-2; TRBD2 aligns across 10 bases. The CDR3 extends over 18 amino acids. V was pared by 2 bases and J by 5 bases, with 12 bases of the junction left unmatched. Per the germline V gene, CDR1 is SGDLS and CDR2 is YYNGEE. CDR3 nucleotides: TGTGCCAGCAGCGTCGACGCCACTCTAGCGGGAGATACCGGGGAGCTGTTTTTT. Translation gives CASSVDATLAGDTGELFF.

The rearrangement uses TRBV7-3 and TRBJ2-5; no clear D. Germline V lookup: CDR1 SGHTA, CDR2 FQGTGA. Trimming shortened V by 4 bases and J by 2 bases, and 17 bases separated the two germline ends. CDR3 size: 16 residues. The CDR3 DNA sequence: TGTGCCAGCAGCTCCTTCTTCCGCCCCTATCAAGAGACCCAGTACTTC. This gives the protein CASSSFFRPYQETQYF.

V and J are TRBV30 and TRBJ1-3, with D possibly being TRBD1 (5 bases). This CDR3 is built from 17 residues. The V gene's germline CDR1 is GTSNPN and CDR2 SVGIG (reference sequence). Trimming shortened V by 2 bases and J by 0 bases, and 17 bases separated the two germline ends. CDR3: CAWSRGGGVPSGNTIYF. As DNA, the CDR3 is TGTGCCTGGAGTCGCGGGGGTGGGGTCCCCTCTGGAAACACCATATATTTT.

The chain couples TRBV28 to TRBJ2-7; TRBD2 matches 8 bases. V lost 8 bases and J lost 4; bases outside the gene matches: 4. The CDR3 loop spans 12 amino acids. Per germline, CDR1 MDHEN and CDR2 SYDVKM. The CDR3 loop reads CASRTSRYEQYF. The CDR3 nucleotides read TGTGCCAGCCGGACTAGCAGATACGAGCAGTACTTC.

This clone was recorded only once. This sample includes further DNA sequences coding for the same CDR3. This chain links TRBV6-5 with TRBJ1-3, with D unresolved. This CDR3 contains 14 residues. Germline CDR1 reads MNHEY; CDR2 reads SVGAGI. Trimming took 0 bases from V and 4 from J, leaving 7 bases between them. The CDR3 DNA reads as TGTGCCAGCAGTTACTCCCATTCAGGAAACACCATATATTTT. Amino acids: CASSYSHSGNTIYF.

The chain has TRBV5-6 and TRBJ1-6; 8 bases are shared with TRBD1. CDR3 size: 13 residues. The ends lost 7 bases at V and 10 bases at J; junction bases unmatched: 7. CDR1 is SGHDT and CDR2 is YYEEEE in the germline V gene. The CDR3 DNA reads as TGTGCCAGCGGACAGGGTCGCGGGTCACCCCTCCACTTT. It codes for CASGQGRGSPLHF.

The chain joins TRBV11-2 to TRBJ2-7, with 8 positions matching TRBD2. J lost 6 bases, V lost 5 bases, and 9 bases had no gene match. The CDR3 is 14 residues long. Germline CDR1 and CDR2: SGHAT and FQNNGV. Here the CDR3 reads CASSRAGDSSEQYF. DNA of the CDR3: TGTGCCAGCAGCCGAGCGGGAGATAGCAGCGAGCAGTACTTC.

This rearrangement joins TRBV19 to TRBJ1-5; 8 bases match TRBD1. This CDR3 region has 16 residues. The V gene end was trimmed by 6 bases and the J gene end by 3 bases; junction bases not matched to a gene: 10. CDR1 is LNHDA and CDR2 is SQIVND in the germline V gene (reference sequence). The CDR3 DNA reads TGTGCCAGTAGACAAAAGGGACAGGACCCCAATCAGCCCCAGCATTTT. Residues: CASRQKGQDPNQPQHF.

The chain combines TRBV7-2 with TRBJ2-1; 11 nucleotides match TRBD2. The CDR3 contains 15 residues. CDR1 and CDR2 (germline): SGHTA, FQGNSA. V lost 6 bases, J lost 6 bases, and 7 bases stayed unmatched. The CDR3 coding sequence is TGTGCCAGCAGGCCGGGGACTAGCGGAATCAATGAGCAGTTCTTC. As protein: CASRPGTSGINEQFF.

This chain connects TRBV7-9 to TRBJ1-2, with 9 bases lining up with TRBD1. CDR3 length equals 14 residues. In germline, CDR1 is SEHNR, CDR2 FQNEAQ (reference sequence). With V trimmed by 4 bases and J by 8 bases, 8 bases remained unmatched. CDR3 protein: CASSWSGQGDGYTF. CDR3 DNA: TGTGCCAGCAGCTGGTCGGGACAGGGAGACGGCTACACCTTC.

The CDR3 protein is CASSLSEGSTDTQYF. As DNA, the CDR3 is TGTGCCAGCAGCCTATCAGAGGGAAGCACAGATACGCAGTATTTT. V gene TRBV6-2 or TRBV6-3 combines with J gene TRBJ2-3; TRBD2 is a possible D gene (5 bases). Germline V CDR1 and CDR2: MNHEY, SVGEGT. V dropped 6 bases and J dropped 0 bases, with 13 bases sitting between them. The CDR3 length is 15 residues.

The chain is built from TRBV10-1 and TRBJ2-7; 8 bases are a match to TRBD2. The CDR3 has 15 amino acids. Trimming took 2 bases from V and 5 from J; bases not matched to a gene: 8. Germline CDR1 is WNHNN and CDR2 is SYGVQD (reference sequence). The CDR3 is CASSEASGSLDEQYF. The CDR3 DNA follows: TGCGCCAGCAGTGAGGCAAGCGGGAGTCTCGACGAGCAGTACTTC.

This rearrangement joins TRBV10-1 to TRBJ2-3; D is possibly TRBD2 (5 bases). Trimming left V 0 bases short and J 6 bases short, with 22 bases between. Per germline, CDR1 WNHNN and CDR2 SYGVQD (reference sequence). This CDR3 spans 18 amino acids. The CDR3 DNA follows: TGCGCCAGCAGTGAGTCGGGTGTATTTGGGTATGAGCGGGATACGCAGTATTTT. It specifies CASSESGVFGYERDTQYF.

In its sample, this clone was seen a few times. This CDR3 is CASSPGPRGRGGLYEQYF. CDR3 nucleotides: TGTGCCAGCAGCCCAGGCCCCAGGGGGCGCGGTGGTCTCTACGAGCAGTACTTC. This chain connects TRBV21-1 to TRBJ2-7; the table's D call, TRBD1, has no DNA check behind it. TRBV21-1 is noted as a pseudogene. The CDR3 spans 18 residues.

This clone was detected only a few times. The sample has other DNA sequences that encode this CDR3 too. The chain has TRBV7-2 and TRBJ2-5; D remains ambiguous. Trimming took 5 bases from V and 4 from J, leaving 8 bases between them. The V gene's germline CDR1 is SGHTA and CDR2 FQGNSA. The CDR3 extends over 12 amino acids. CDR3 amino acids: CASSRGRETQYF. The DNA of the CDR3 is TGTGCCAGCAGCCGAGGCAGAGAGACCCAGTACTTC. The whole variable domain, remainder taken from reference TRBV7-2 and TRBJ2-5, is GAGVSQSPSNKVTEKGKDVELRCDPISGHTALYWYRQSLGQGLEFLIYFQGNSAPDKSGLPSDRFSAERTGGSVSTLTIQRTQQEDSAVYLCASSRGRETQYFGPGTRLLVL.

This chain connects TRBV11-2 to TRBJ1-5, with 8 positions matching TRBD1. CDR1 SGHAT and CDR2 FQNNGV come from the germline V gene. The CDR3 consists of 15 residues. Germline trimming cut 5 bases from V and 7 bases from J; bases unmatched to any gene: 10. For the CDR3, the DNA is TGTGCCAGCAGCCCCAGGACAGGGACGGACCAGCCCCAGCATTTT. Translating it yields CASSPRTGTDQPQHF. Drawing the rest from reference TRBV11-2 and TRBJ1-5, the complete variable domain is EAGVAQSPRYKIIEKRQSVAFWCNPISGHATLYWYQQILGQGPKLLIQFQNNGVVDDSQLPKDRFSAERLKGVDSTLKIQPAKLEDSAVYLCASSPRTGTDQPQHFGDGTRLSIL.

The V gene is TRBV7-7, the J gene TRBJ2-2, with 8 nucleotides matching TRBD2. CDR3 length: 14 amino acids. Germline V gene lookup returns CDR1 SSHAT and CDR2 FNYEAQ (reference sequence). Trimming cost V 4 bases and J 7 bases; bases outside gene matches: 5. CDR3 protein: CASSYSGTGGELFF. The CDR3 DNA sequence: TGTGCCAGCAGCTATAGCGGGACGGGCGGGGAGCTGTTTTTT.

The chain employs TRBV28 and TRBJ2-7; 7 nucleotides match TRBD2. The CDR3 is 14 residues long. Looked up from germline, CDR1 is MDHEN and CDR2 is SYDVKM. V lost 5 bases and J lost 2; bases outside the gene matches: 6. For the CDR3, the DNA is TGTGCCAGCAGTACACCGGGGGGAGCCTACGAGCAGTACTTC. Translated, it gives CASSTPGGAYEQYF.

The chain employs TRBV28 and TRBJ1-6, with 9 bases identical to TRBD1. Germline loops: CDR1 MDHEN, CDR2 SYDVKM. Trimming cost V 6 bases and J 10 bases; bases outside gene matches: 13. The CDR3 loop spans 16 amino acids. The CDR3 DNA reads TGTGCCAGCAGGAATATCTTGGGACAGGGAAAATCACCCCTCCACTTT. This codes for CASRNILGQGKSPLHF.

The V and J genes are TRBV2 and TRBJ2-1, with D possibly being TRBD2 (6 bases). With 8 bases removed from V and 3 bases from J, the gap between germline ends came to 14 bases. Germline V gives CDR1 SNHLY, CDR2 FYNNEI. This CDR3 has 14 residues. The CDR3 coding sequence is TGTGCCAGCGTTATCCTAGCGAACTACAATGAGCAGTTCTTC. This encodes CASVILANYNEQFF.

The chain employs TRBV28 and TRBJ2-7; 10 nucleotides line up with TRBD2. The CDR3 loop spans 15 amino acids. J gave up 7 bases and V 5 bases, and 11 bases lay outside the gene matches. Per the germline V gene, CDR1 is MDHEN and CDR2 is SYDVKM. CDR3 loop: CASSLLRTSGIEQYF. The CDR3 DNA follows: TGTGCCAGCAGTCTTCTCCGGACTAGCGGTATTGAGCAGTACTTC.

The genes are TRBV7-9 and TRBJ2-1, with 11 positions matching TRBD2. Germline CDR1 is SEHNR and CDR2 is FQNEAQ (reference sequence). The V and J ends lost 0 bases and 9 bases, in that order; junction bases with no gene match: 10. The CDR3 is 17 amino acids. This CDR3 is CASSLAGGTSGSGEQFF. The DNA for the CDR3 is TGTGCCAGCAGCTTAGCTGGAGGTACTAGCGGGAGTGGTGAGCAGTTCTTC.

The chain combines TRBV5-4 with TRBJ2-3; no clear D gene. CDR3 length equals 15 residues. The V gene's germline CDR1 is SGHNT and CDR2 YYREEE (reference sequence). The V gene lost 5 bases and the J gene lost 2 bases, with 15 bases spanning the gap. In DNA form, the CDR3 reads TGTGCCAGCAGTCCTACGGCAGGCCTCACAGATACGCAGTATTTT. This codes for CASSPTAGLTDTQYF.

This chain joins TRBV7-2 and TRBJ2-7; D is perhaps TRBD1 (6 bases). The V gene lost 4 bases and the J gene lost 5 bases, with 12 bases spanning the gap. Germline V CDR1 and CDR2: SGHTA, FQGNSA. The CDR3 runs 13 residues. As DNA, the CDR3 is TGTGCCAGCAGCTCCAATAGGGGGAACGAGCAGTACTTC. Its protein product is CASSSNRGNEQYF.

This clone was detected a few times. The chain has TRBV29-1 and TRBJ2-2, with D uncertain. This CDR3 region has 14 residues. CDR1 is SQVTM and CDR2 is ANQGSEA in the germline V gene. Trimming shortened V by 6 bases and J by 6 bases, and 17 bases separated the two germline ends. CDR3: CSVRIPGLAGELFF. The CDR3, as DNA: TGCAGCGTGCGAATCCCGGGTTTAGCCGGGGAGCTGTTTTTT.

The rearrangement joins TRBV3-1 (or the pseudogene TRBV3-2) to TRBJ1-2, with D uncertain. CDR3 length: 14 amino acids. The germline V gene encodes CDR1 LGHDT and CDR2 YNNKEL (reference sequence). Trimming removed 0 bases from V and 7 bases from J, with 12 bases in between. As DNA, the CDR3 is TGTGCCAGCAGCCAAGACGTTGGGAGGATTGGCTACACCTTC. It translates to CASSQDVGRIGYTF.